The clone carrying this T cell receptor (beta chain) was observed many times. What it binds is unknown. This record belongs to a study of human T cells and chemical hapten exposure. Study background: Skin on the upper inner arm, roughly 2 cm by roughly 2 cm in size, was sensitized with 2% DPC. Study-level findings and limits: Expanded TCRs formed significantly more large CDR3 similarity clusters than controls.

The time point denotes: patch test 2, 6 weeks after DPC sensitization. The treatment denotes: therapeutic diphenylcyclopropenone sensitization with weekly scalp DPC. The library put unique molecular identifiers onto individual cDNA molecules. TCRdb used MiXCR to reprocess the RACE reads, holding one entry per CDR3 protein. The table includes about 40,000 distinct CDR3 sequences, approximately 3.4% detected once. The CDR3 runs 14 residues. CDR1 DFQATT and CDR2 SNEGSKA come from the germline V gene (reference sequence). Trimming removed 3 bases at V and 7 bases at J, with 16 bases between. J is TRBJ1-5 and V is TRBV20-1; D might be TRBD1 (6 bases). The source was whole blood, collected in connection with sensitization to the hapten diphenylcyclopropenone (DPC). This receptor was obtained from a man aged 35-49 years with alopecia areata. Some clones in this sample may be carry-over from other donors' samples. CDR3 DNA: TGCAGTGCTAGGAGGGGGTTGGTAGGGCAGCCCCAGCATTTT. Translated, it gives CSARRGLVGQPQHF.